This T cell receptor (beta chain) was sequenced in a study of response to subunit inactivated influenza vaccine. About this clonotype: Its antigen remains unknown.

TCRdb itself ran the RT-PCR reads through MiXCR, one entry per CDR3 protein. The sample consists of 250,000 to 350,000 distinct CDR3 sequences, 22% of them appearing once. The germline gives CDR1 DFQATT, CDR2 SNEGSKA (reference sequence). This CDR3 comprises 12 residues. Trimming removed 7 bases from V and 1 base from J, with 10 bases in between. Findings and limits, study-wide: It was the authors' suggestion that each seasonal influenza vaccination recruits few new T cells.

The rearrangement joins TRBV20-1 to TRBJ1-1, with D hard to call. The sequences come from PBMCs from blood, collected 21 months after vaccination. The receptor's source is a man between 50 and 75 years old who received an inactivated influenza vaccine. The DNA of the CDR3 is TGCAGTGTAGGGCAGACGAACACTGAAGCTTTCTTT. Amino acid sequence: CSVGQTNTEAFF.